Below, one T cell receptor (beta chain) is given with its context. Its target is unknown. The repertoire was sequenced with immunoSEQ multiplex PCR; TCRdb's copy has only in-frame clones and lacks some. The profile shows hundreds of thousands of clones, around 89% of them singletons. Trimming cost V 3 bases and J 2 bases; bases outside gene matches: 4. From germline, CDR1 is SGHAT and CDR2 FQDESV (reference sequence). The CDR3 sequence is 14 residues long. This sample was taken from a study of Ad26.COV2.S vaccination and SARS-CoV-2 variants. Study outcomes and limitations: Considerable breadth of spike-specific CD8+ and CD4+ T cell responses has reportedly been documented following vaccination.

Sample treatment: 19 received Ad26.COV2.S at low or high dose, single or two shots; roughly five received placebo; per-sample allocation not given. The study sampled participants on day 63 after the first vaccine or placebo injection. This TCR came from a person between 18 and 60 years old who received the Ad26.COV2.S COVID-19 vaccine or a placebo. V is TRBV11-1 and J is TRBJ2-7, with 7 bases matching TRBD2. This specimen was peripheral blood, taken in a trial of Ad26.COV2.S vaccine versus placebo. The CDR3 DNA follows: TGTGCCAGCAGCTTCGAGCGGGGTCCCTACGAGCAGTACTTC. Residues: CASSFERGPYEQYF.